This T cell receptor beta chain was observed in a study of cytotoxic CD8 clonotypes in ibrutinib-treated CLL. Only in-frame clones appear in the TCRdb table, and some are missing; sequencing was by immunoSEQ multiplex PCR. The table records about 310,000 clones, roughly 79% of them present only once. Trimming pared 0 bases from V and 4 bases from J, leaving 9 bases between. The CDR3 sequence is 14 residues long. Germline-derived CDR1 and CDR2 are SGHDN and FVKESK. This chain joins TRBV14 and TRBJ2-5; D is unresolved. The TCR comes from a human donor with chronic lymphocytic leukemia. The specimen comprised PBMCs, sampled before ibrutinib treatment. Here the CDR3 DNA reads TGTGCCAGCAGCCAAGACACCCCCCGAGAGACCCAGTACTTC. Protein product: CASSQDTPRETQYF.